This T cell receptor (beta chain) was profiled in a study of blood T cell repertoires in COVID-19. About the research overall: The United States, Italy and Spain provided the acute and convalescent COVID-19 samples. Sources were T cells, B-cell-depleted T cells, or PBMCs; the material itself was cDNA or gDNA.

V trimming: 2 bases; J trimming: 0 bases; junction bases outside the gene matches: 4. The CDR3 covers 16 residues. The V gene's germline CDR1 is ENHRY and CDR2 SYGVKD. Original data processing: How many nucleated cells were present was estimated from reference gene primer amplification. Some clones are missing from TCRdb's copy, which holds only in-frame ones; the method was immunoSEQ multiplex PCR. The V and J calls and clone size come from that table; D and trimming were worked out from the DNA. The repertoire has about 88,000 clones, around 87% of them found once; the top ten carry around 14%. The TCR was taken from a male donor with acute or convalescent COVID-19. The chain couples TRBV10-3 to TRBJ1-3, with 7 bases lining up with TRBD1. Material: peripheral blood. CDR3 loop: CAISEPTGSSGNTIYF. CDR3 nucleotides: TGTGCCATCAGTGAGCCGACAGGGAGCTCTGGAAACACCATATATTTT.